This entry is about one T cell receptor (beta chain). Its specificity is not known. Germline loops: CDR1 SGDLS, CDR2 YYNGEE. The CDR3 length is 14 residues. V lost 4 bases and J lost 10; bases outside the gene matches: 7. This sample is part of a study of T-cell memory formation after mild COVID-19. General observations from the study: Nothing confirmed that second-wave clones peaking on day 37 were specific for SARS-CoV-2. Certain responding clones were present in pre-infection memory, suggesting participation of cross-reactive memory. From day 15 to 85, contracting clones were balanced between CD4 and CD8, whereas later expanders leaned toward CD4+.

5'RACE primed from the constant segment yielded TCR alpha and TCR beta cDNA libraries bearing sample barcodes and UMIs. Each CDR3 protein gets one entry after TCRdb re-called the 5' RACE reads with MiXCR. The profile shows roughly 560,000 distinct CDR3 sequences, over 20% of them singletons. The specimen sequenced was PBMCs or a T cell subset sorted from them (not recorded which). The source is an adult woman who had mild COVID-19 (a few samples of this study predate the infection). Cell type and time point are not known. The chain employs TRBV9 and TRBJ2-1, with 11 bases matching TRBD2. The CDR3, as DNA: TGTGCCAGCAGCCCCGGGACTAGCGGCCCAGAGCAGTTCTTC. Its protein product is CASSPGTSGPEQFF.